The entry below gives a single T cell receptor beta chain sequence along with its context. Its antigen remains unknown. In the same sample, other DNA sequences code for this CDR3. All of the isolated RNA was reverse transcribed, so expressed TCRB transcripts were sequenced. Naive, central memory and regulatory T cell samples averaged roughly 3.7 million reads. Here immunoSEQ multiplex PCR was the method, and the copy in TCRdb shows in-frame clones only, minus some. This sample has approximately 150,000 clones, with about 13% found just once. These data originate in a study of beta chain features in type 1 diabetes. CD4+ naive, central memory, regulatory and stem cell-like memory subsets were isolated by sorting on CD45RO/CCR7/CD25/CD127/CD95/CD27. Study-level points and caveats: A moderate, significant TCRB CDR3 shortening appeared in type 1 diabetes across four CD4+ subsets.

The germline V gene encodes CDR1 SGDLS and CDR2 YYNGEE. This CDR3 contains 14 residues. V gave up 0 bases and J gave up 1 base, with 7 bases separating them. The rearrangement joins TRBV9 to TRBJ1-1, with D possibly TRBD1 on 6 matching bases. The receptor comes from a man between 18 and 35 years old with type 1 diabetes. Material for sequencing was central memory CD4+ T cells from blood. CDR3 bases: TGTGCCAGCAGCGTAGGACAGGCGAACACTGAAGCTTTCTTT. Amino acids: CASSVGQANTEAFF.